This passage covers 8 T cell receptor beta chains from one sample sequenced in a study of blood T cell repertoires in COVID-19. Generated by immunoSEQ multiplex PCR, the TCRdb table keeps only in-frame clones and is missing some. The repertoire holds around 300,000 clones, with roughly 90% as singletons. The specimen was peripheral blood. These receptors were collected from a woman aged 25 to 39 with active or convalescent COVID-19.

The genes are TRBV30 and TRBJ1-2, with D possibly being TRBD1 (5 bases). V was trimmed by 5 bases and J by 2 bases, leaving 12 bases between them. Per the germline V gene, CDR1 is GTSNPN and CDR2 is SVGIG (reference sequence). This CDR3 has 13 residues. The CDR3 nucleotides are TGTGCCTGGGCATTTACAGGAAACTATGGCTACACCTTC. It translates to CAWAFTGNYGYTF.

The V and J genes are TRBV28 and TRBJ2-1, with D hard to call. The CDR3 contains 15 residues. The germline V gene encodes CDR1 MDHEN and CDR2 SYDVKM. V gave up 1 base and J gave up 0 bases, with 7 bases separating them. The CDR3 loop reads CASSLLRSSYNEQFF. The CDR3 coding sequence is TGTGCCAGCAGTTTATTGCGGAGCTCCTACAATGAGCAGTTCTTC.

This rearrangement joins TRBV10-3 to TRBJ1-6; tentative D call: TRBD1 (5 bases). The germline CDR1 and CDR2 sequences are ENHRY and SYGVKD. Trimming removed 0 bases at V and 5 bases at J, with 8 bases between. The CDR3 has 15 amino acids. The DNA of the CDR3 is TGTGCCATCAGTGAGTCAGGGGCCGATAATTCACCCCTCCACTTT. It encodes CAISESGADNSPLHF.

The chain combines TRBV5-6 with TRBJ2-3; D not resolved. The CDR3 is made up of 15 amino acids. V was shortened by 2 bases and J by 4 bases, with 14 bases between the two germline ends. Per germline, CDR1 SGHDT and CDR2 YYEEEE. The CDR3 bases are TGTGCCAGCAGCTTCCTTCAACCAGGCGCAGATACGCAGTATTTT. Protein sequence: CASSFLQPGADTQYF.

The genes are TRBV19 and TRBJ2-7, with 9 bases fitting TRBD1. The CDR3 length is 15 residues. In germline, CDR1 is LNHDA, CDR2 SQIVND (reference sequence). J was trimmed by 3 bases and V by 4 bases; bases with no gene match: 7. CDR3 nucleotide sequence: TGTGCCAGTAGTAGGGGGCCGGGACAGGGCTACGAGCAGTACTTC. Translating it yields CASSRGPGQGYEQYF.

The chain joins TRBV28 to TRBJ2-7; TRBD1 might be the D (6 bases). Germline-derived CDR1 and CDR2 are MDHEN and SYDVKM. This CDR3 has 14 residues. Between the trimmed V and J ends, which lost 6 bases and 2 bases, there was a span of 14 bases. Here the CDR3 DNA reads TGTGCCAGCAGACCTCAGGGGTTTACCTACGAGCAGTACTTC. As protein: CASRPQGFTYEQYF. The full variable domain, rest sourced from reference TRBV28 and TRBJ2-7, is DVKVTQSSRYLVKRTGEKVFLECVQDMDHENMFWYRQDPGLGLRLIYFSYDVKMKEKGDIPEGYSVSREKKERFSLILESASTNQTSMYLCASRPQGFTYEQYFGPGTRLTVT.

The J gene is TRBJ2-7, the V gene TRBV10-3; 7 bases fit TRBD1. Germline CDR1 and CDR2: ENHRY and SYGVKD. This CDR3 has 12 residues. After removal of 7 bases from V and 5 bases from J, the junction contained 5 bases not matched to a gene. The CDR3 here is CAIKGTENEQYF. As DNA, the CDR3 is TGTGCCATCAAAGGGACAGAGAACGAGCAGTACTTC.

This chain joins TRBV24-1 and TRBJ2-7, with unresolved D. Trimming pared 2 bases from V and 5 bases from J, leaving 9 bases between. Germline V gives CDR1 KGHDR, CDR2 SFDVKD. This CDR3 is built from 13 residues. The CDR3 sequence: CATSDYLRDEQYF. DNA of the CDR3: TGTGCCACCAGTGATTATCTTCGCGACGAGCAGTACTTC.